Reported below is one TCR beta chain. Its antigen is undetermined. The data belong to a study of T cell repertoires in cytomegalovirus infection. Study-wide background: The authors used CMV epitopes that were HLA-C-restricted (recently identified) and HLA-B-restricted (well studied). Public TCR beta signatures provided an indication of both CMV infection and a matching HLA type. Study findings and constraints: Across the ex vivo response, the dominant clonotypes were HLA-C-restricted CMV-specific TCR beta clonotypes.

The CDR3 consists of 15 residues. Between the trimmed V and J ends, which lost 4 bases and 2 bases, there was a span of 13 bases. CDR1 SGHTA and CDR2 FQGNSA come from the germline V gene. TCRdb recomputed calls from the reads with MiXCR, one row per CDR3 protein. This repertoire shows approximately 600,000 distinct CDR3 sequences, around 40% found once; its top ten account for 40% to 60%. This sequence joins TRBV7-2 and TRBJ2-3; possibly TRBD2 for D (7 bases). The specimen comprised cultured PBMCs, sampled from culture after CMV antigen stimulation. This sequence originates from a human donor in good health (CMV status not recorded). Some clones in this sample may be carry-over from other donors' samples. CDR3 sequence: CASSSGGGLTDTQYF. The CDR3 region has the DNA TGTGCCAGCAGCTCTGGGGGGGGCCTCACAGATACGCAGTATTTT.